Listed below are T cell receptor beta chains from one sample, sequenced in a study of T cell responses to AZD1222 COVID-19 vaccine. The data were produced by immunoSEQ multiplex PCR, yet TCRdb's version contains in-frame clones alone and is incomplete. The table has tens of thousands of clones, 80% to 85% seen once. Sequenced here: peripheral blood, sampled on day 0 of AZD1222 vaccination. Receptor source: an adult in good health. Both conserved end residues are part of each CDR3. A D gene is named only where the DNA matches it firmly. Size tells how often a clone was seen (once, few, many) or the class of an expanded clone, and some rows leave it out.

d_gene	v_gene	abundance	j_gene	CDR3aa	CDR3nt
TRBD2	TRBV4-1	.	TRBJ2-5	CASKATSGYQETQYF	TGCGCCAGCAAGGCAACTAGCGGGTACCAAGAGACCCAGTACTTC
.	TRBV6-6	.	TRBJ2-2	CASSFLDATGELFF	TGTGCCAGCAGTTTTTTGGACGCGACCGGGGAGCTGTTTTTT
.	TRBV5-6	once	TRBJ1-6	CASSLQEAGNSPLHF	TGTGCCAGCAGCTTACAGGAAGCGGGAAATTCACCCCTCCACTTT
TRBD1	TRBV6-5	.	TRBJ1-2	CASGKPGTGGYGYTF	TGTGCCAGCGGCAAACCCGGGACAGGGGGCTATGGCTACACCTTC
.	TRBV2	.	TRBJ2-3	CASRQEASTDTQYF	TGTGCCAGCAGGCAGGAAGCTAGCACAGATACGCAGTATTTT
TRBD1	TRBV30	.	TRBJ2-7	CAWGNRGLSYEQYF	TGTGCCTGGGGGAACAGGGGTTTGAGCTACGAGCAGTACTTC
.	TRBV7-3	.	TRBJ1-1	CASSLSMNTEAFF	TGTGCCAGCAGCTTGTCAATGAACACTGAAGCTTTCTTT
.	TRBV13	.	TRBJ2-2	CASSPGSNTGELFF	TGTGCCAGCAGCCCCGGGTCTAACACCGGGGAGCTGTTTTTT
.	TRBV24-1	.	TRBJ1-4	CATSDRGEKLFF	TGTGCCACCAGTGACAGGGGAGAAAAACTGTTTTTT
.	TRBV27	.	TRBJ1-6	CASSLTGINSPLHF	TGTGCCAGCAGTTTAACAGGGATTAATTCACCCCTCCACTTT
TRBD2	TRBV7-9	.	TRBJ2-5	CASSLAASSGGASETQYF	TGTGCCAGCAGCTTAGCGGCTTCTAGCGGGGGGGCCAGCGAGACCCAGTACTTC
TRBD2	TRBV6-2/TRBV6-3	.	TRBJ2-4	CASSYSTSGGARAKNIQYF	TGTGCCAGCAGTTACTCGACTAGCGGGGGGGCCAGAGCCAAAAACATTCAGTACTTC
.	TRBV30	.	TRBJ1-3	CAWSVLPLDSGNTIYF	TGTGCCTGGAGTGTTTTGCCACTCGATTCGGGAAACACCATATATTTT
.	TRBV4-3	.	TRBJ1-5	CASSQDWGATDSNQPQHF	TGCGCCAGCAGCCAAGACTGGGGTGCCACTGATAGCAATCAGCCCCAGCATTTT
.	TRBV6-5	.	TRBJ2-3	CASSYLESADTQYF	TGTGCCAGCAGTTACCTCGAATCCGCTGATACGCAGTATTTT
TRBD2	TRBV6-5	.	TRBJ2-2	CASSLLGTTAGELFF	TGTGCCAGCAGCCTACTCGGGACTACTGCCGGGGAGCTGTTTTTT
TRBD1	TRBV4-1	.	TRBJ2-7	CASSHNRGRVFEQYF	TGCGCCAGCAGCCATAACAGGGGGCGCGTTTTCGAGCAGTACTTC
.	TRBV7-9	.	TRBJ2-7	CASSRAGTEEQYF	TGTGCCAGCAGCCGAGCAGGGACGGAGGAGCAGTACTTC
TRBD1	TRBV28	.	TRBJ1-2	CASSRSTGPGDGYTF	TGTGCCAGCAGTCGATCGACAGGGCCCGGGGATGGCTACACCTTC
.	TRBV5-1	.	TRBJ1-3	CASSLAAGLGNTIYF	TGCGCCAGCAGCTTGGCGGCGGGGCTGGGAAACACCATATATTTT
.	TRBV19	.	TRBJ2-2	CASSWTGNRELFF	TGTGCCAGTAGTTGGACGGGGAACCGGGAGCTGTTTTTT
.	TRBV27	.	TRBJ1-4	CASSGGGTNEKLFF	TGTGCCAGTTCGGGGGGGGGAACTAATGAAAAACTGTTTTTT
.	TRBV7-9	.	TRBJ1-4	CASSLASKGFNEKLFF	TGTGCCAGCAGCTTAGCGTCAAAGGGATTTAATGAAAAACTGTTTTTT
TRBD2	TRBV30	.	TRBJ2-7	CAWSVLGRDEQYF	TGTGCCTGGAGTGTACTAGGGAGGGACGAGCAGTACTTC
TRBD1	TRBV7-9	.	TRBJ1-2	CASSLGTGQIYGYTF	TGTGCCAGCAGCTTAGGAACGGGACAGATATATGGCTACACCTTC
.	TRBV5-8	once	TRBJ1-4	CASSLGTAGANEKLFF	TGTGCCAGCAGCTTGGGGACGGCGGGGGCGAATGAAAAACTGTTTTTT
.	TRBV12-3/TRBV12-4	.	TRBJ2-1	CASTLGTEQFF	TGTGCCAGCACCCTTGGGACAGAGCAGTTCTTC
TRBD1	TRBV7-3	.	TRBJ1-2	CASSLKRTGLPANYGYTF	TGTGCCAGCAGCTTAAAACGGACAGGGTTACCCGCTAACTATGGCTACACCTTC
.	TRBV19	.	TRBJ1-2	CASSMYATSSYGYTF	TGTGCCAGTAGTATGTACGCGACAAGCTCATATGGCTACACCTTC
.	TRBV4-1	few	TRBJ2-2	CASSRWTGELFF	TGCGCCAGCAGCCGCTGGACCGGGGAGCTGTTTTTT
TRBD2	TRBV11-3	.	TRBJ2-1	CASSKRSGGTYNEQFF	TGTGCCAGCAGCAAACGTAGCGGGGGGACCTACAATGAGCAGTTCTTC
.	TRBV27	.	TRBJ2-3	CASSFTIPYSGDTQYF	TGTGCCAGCAGTTTTACCATCCCTTACAGTGGAGATACGCAGTATTTT
TRBD2	TRBV10-3	.	TRBJ2-2	CAISERLAGGAGELFF	TGTGCCATCAGTGAGAGACTAGCGGGGGGGGCCGGGGAGCTGTTTTTT
TRBD1	TRBV5-4	.	TRBJ1-2	CASSGGTGLLRGYTF	TGTGCCAGCAGCGGAGGGACAGGGCTATTACGGGGCTACACCTTC
.	TRBV5-4	.	TRBJ2-2	CASSGAGGLMTGELFF	TGTGCCAGCAGCGGCGCGGGTGGCTTAATGACCGGGGAGCTGTTTTTT
TRBD2	TRBV18	.	TRBJ2-7	CASSPRGLAGAVQYF	TGTGCCAGCTCACCTAGGGGACTAGCGGGGGCCGTTCAGTACTTC